The present entry profiles one T cell receptor beta chain with its context. The data originate from a study of blood T cell repertoires in COVID-19. The age range of participants was 18 to 89 years, with residence in roughly 25 US areas. Trimming removed 5 bases at V and 2 bases at J, with 12 bases between. CDR1 MNHEY and CDR2 SVGAGI come from the germline V gene. The CDR3 spans 14 residues. Produced via immunoSEQ multiplex PCR; TCRdb's table is partial and in-frame only. The table has under 150,000 clones, roughly 90% seen once. This sequence originates from a woman between 50 and 59 years old who had recovered from COVID-19. V is TRBV6-5 and J is TRBJ2-5; D is ambiguous. Sample: PBMCs or T cells enriched from blood (not recorded which). For the CDR3, the DNA is TGTGCCAGCAGTCTCGCAGGCGTACAAGAGACCCAGTACTTC. It codes for CASSLAGVQETQYF.